This TCR beta chain appears in the sequencing data of a study of technical replicates of blood from a handful of donors. Method: immunoSEQ multiplex PCR; TCRdb's copy keeps in-frame clones and lacks some. The data contain roughly 67,000 clones, roughly 98% of them singletons. There are a few counts of this clone. The sequence came from a human donor in good health. Sample: T cells isolated from PBMCs.

The CDR3 bases are TGTGCCAGCACCGGGACACTGAACACTGAAGCTTTCTTT. Encoded protein: CASTGTLNTEAFF. The rearrangement links TRBV6-5 to TRBJ1-1, with D tentatively TRBD1 (6 bases). Germline-derived CDR1 and CDR2 are MNHEY and SVGAGI. V was pared by 7 bases and J by 0 bases, with 9 bases between. The CDR3 has 13 amino acids.